These 30 T cell receptor beta chains share one sample of origin, sequenced in a study of blood T cell repertoires in COVID-19. Here immunoSEQ multiplex PCR was the method, and the copy in TCRdb shows in-frame clones only, minus some. The sample has about 180,000 clones, around 86% seen once. Sequenced: peripheral blood. These receptors originate from a woman aged 30 to 39 with active or convalescent COVID-19.

This chain uses TRBV11-2 with TRBJ1-5; the D gene is possibly TRBD1 (5 bases). The CDR3 consists of 14 residues. Trimming took 5 bases from V and 7 from J, leaving 15 bases between them. The germline V gene has CDR1 SGHAT and CDR2 FQNNGV. The CDR3 DNA is TGTGCCAGCAGCCCCCAGGGAGGGAACCAGCCCCAGCATTTT. Protein: CASSPQGGNQPQHF. The whole variable domain, filled in from reference TRBV11-2 and TRBJ1-5, reads EAGVAQSPRYKIIEKRQSVAFWCNPISGHATLYWYQQILGQGPKLLIQFQNNGVVDDSQLPKDRFSAERLKGVDSTLKIQPAKLEDSAVYLCASSPQGGNQPQHFGDGTRLSIL.

V usage is TRBV20-1 and J usage is TRBJ1-5; 7 nucleotides match TRBD1. The CDR3 length is 15 residues. The ends lost 3 bases at V and 3 bases at J; junction bases unmatched: 8. Looked up from germline, CDR1 is DFQATT and CDR2 is SNEGSKA (reference sequence). CDR3 amino acids: CSASSSGTDNQPQHF. CDR3 sequence (DNA): TGCAGTGCTAGTAGCTCCGGGACAGACAATCAGCCCCAGCATTTT.

The chain carries TRBV28 and TRBJ1-2; 7 nucleotides agree with TRBD1. The germline gives CDR1 MDHEN, CDR2 SYDVKM. J gave up 7 bases and V 6 bases, and 8 bases lay outside the gene matches. The CDR3 totals 13 residues. CDR3 loop: CASSNRQGRGYTF. The CDR3 DNA reads TGTGCCAGCAGCAACCGACAGGGACGTGGCTACACCTTC.

This chain uses TRBV6-5 with TRBJ1-6; 9 bases are a match to TRBD1. This CDR3 is built from 15 residues. Trimming at V came to 7 bases and at J to 6 bases, leaving 7 bases not matched to a gene. Germline-derived CDR1 and CDR2 are MNHEY and SVGAGI. CDR3 DNA sequence: TGTGCCAGCATTAGGACAGGGGTGGGTAATTCACCCCTCCACTTT. Translating it yields CASIRTGVGNSPLHF.

This chain connects TRBV29-1 to TRBJ2-3; TRBD1 matches 7 bases. Germline CDR1 is SQVTM and CDR2 is ANQGSEA. There are 11 residues in the CDR3. The V gene end was trimmed by 6 bases and the J gene end by 10 bases; junction bases not matched to a gene: 7. CDR3 residues: CSVVQGRPQYF. The CDR3, as DNA: TGCAGCGTCGTACAGGGGAGACCGCAGTATTTT.

The V and J genes are TRBV19 and TRBJ2-3; 14 bases match TRBD2. This CDR3 region has 18 residues. Germline-derived CDR1 and CDR2 are LNHDA and SQIVND (reference sequence). The ends lost 5 bases at V and 2 bases at J; junction bases unmatched: 9. The CDR3 coding sequence is TGTGCCAGTAGTCCAGGACTAGCGGGGGGCCGGGACACAGATACGCAGTATTTT. It translates to CASSPGLAGGRDTDTQYF.

A single count supports this clone. The chain couples TRBV7-9 to TRBJ2-3; 10 bases are a match to TRBD2. CDR1 SEHNR and CDR2 FQNEAQ come from the germline V gene (reference sequence). Germline trimming cut 5 bases from V and 4 bases from J; bases unmatched to any gene: 9. There are 16 residues in the CDR3. The DNA for the CDR3 is TGTGCCAGCAGCAGATCAGCGGGAGGGCTTGCAGATACGCAGTATTTT. The encoded protein is CASSRSAGGLADTQYF.

The genes are TRBV7-9 and TRBJ2-2; 9 bases are shared with TRBD2. J lost 2 bases, V lost 5 bases, and 6 bases had no gene match. The CDR3 covers 16 residues. Germline V lookup: CDR1 SEHNR, CDR2 FQNEAQ (reference sequence). The DNA of the CDR3 is TGTGCCAGCAGCCGCGGCCTAGCGGGAAACACCGGGGAGCTGTTTTTT. Its translation is CASSRGLAGNTGELFF.

This clone was detected only once. The chain employs TRBV6-4 and TRBJ2-5, with 7 bases that match TRBD1. Germline V gene lookup returns CDR1 MRHNA and CDR2 SNTAGT. The CDR3 loop spans 13 amino acids. V lost 6 bases, J lost 7 bases, and 8 bases stayed unmatched. The CDR3: CASRNRGKRTQYF. The CDR3 nucleotides are TGTGCCAGCAGAAACAGGGGCAAACGGACCCAGTACTTC.

The chain recombines TRBV30 with TRBJ1-1, with a possible D match to TRBD1 (6 bases). V was clipped by 8 bases and J by 1 base, with 11 bases between them. Germline CDR1 reads GTSNPN; CDR2 reads SVGIG (reference sequence). The length of the CDR3 is 12 residues. The chain's CDR3 is CAREQGNTEAFF. CDR3 sequence (DNA): TGTGCCCGGGAACAGGGGAACACTGAAGCTTTCTTT.

The chain has TRBV1 and TRBJ1-2. TRBV1 is reported as a pseudogene. The CDR3 spans 14 residues. Written as DNA, the CDR3 is TGCACCAGCAGCCTATCTGGTACGGGTTCTGGCTACACCTTC. It yields the protein CTSSLSGTGSGYTF.

CDR3 region: CASSGLAGGNEQFF. CDR3 in DNA: TGTGCCAGCAGTGGACTAGCGGGAGGGAATGAGCAGTTCTTC. The chain uses TRBV28 and TRBJ2-1; 15 bases match TRBD2. The J segment lost 7 bases and the V segment lost 5 bases, leaving 0 bases of the junction unmatched. Germline V gene lookup returns CDR1 MDHEN and CDR2 SYDVKM. The length of the CDR3 is 14 residues.

The chain joins TRBV7-8 to TRBJ2-7, with D possibly TRBD1 on 8 matching bases. Trimming removed 0 bases from V and 4 bases from J, with 13 bases in between. Germline V CDR1 and CDR2: SGHVS, FQNEAQ. This CDR3 region has 15 residues. The CDR3 loop reads CASSLASQGGYEQYF. CDR3 bases: TGTGCCAGCAGCTTAGCTTCACAGGGGGGGTACGAGCAGTACTTC. Combining the CDR3 with reference TRBV7-8 and TRBJ2-7 gives the whole variable domain GAGVSQSPRYKVAKRGQDVALRCDPISGHVSLFWYQQALGQGPEFLTYFQNEAQLDKSGLPSDRFFAERPEGSVSTLKIQRTQQEDSAVYLCASSLASQGGYEQYFGPGTRLTVT.

The chain carries TRBV6-6 and TRBJ1-3, with no clear D. The V end lost 2 bases, the J end lost 0 bases, and 11 bases lay between the germline ends. Germline V gives CDR1 MNHNY, CDR2 SVGAGI (reference sequence). CDR3 size: 16 residues. In DNA, the CDR3 is TGTGCCAGCAGTTACGGTTCGGGGAGCTCTGGAAACACCATATATTTT. Translated, it gives CASSYGSGSSGNTIYF.

As regards this clone: This sample also contains other DNA sequences that code for the same CDR3. The V call is TRBV18, the J call TRBJ2-3; TRBD2 matches 13 bases. The CDR3 totals 16 residues. From germline, CDR1 is KGHSH and CDR2 LQKENI. With V trimmed by 2 bases and J by 3 bases, 2 bases remained unmatched. The CDR3 nucleotides read TGTGCCAGCTCACCAGGGACTAGCGGGGAGACAGATACGCAGTATTTT. Translated, it gives CASSPGTSGETDTQYF.

The genes are TRBV28 and TRBJ2-7, with 11 bases lining up with TRBD2. The CDR3 has 16 residues. Germline V lookup: CDR1 MDHEN, CDR2 SYDVKM. V shed 2 bases and J 4 bases; nucleotides not matched to a gene: 7. CDR3 amino acids: CASSLLAGGKGYEQYF. The CDR3 nucleotides are TGTGCCAGCAGTTTACTAGCGGGGGGCAAGGGGTACGAGCAGTACTTC. Full variable domain (rest looked up from reference TRBV28 and TRBJ2-7): DVKVTQSSRYLVKRTGEKVFLECVQDMDHENMFWYRQDPGLGLRLIYFSYDVKMKEKGDIPEGYSVSREKKERFSLILESASTNQTSMYLCASSLLAGGKGYEQYFGPGTRLTVT.

This chain joins TRBV7-9 and TRBJ1-2, with a possible D match to TRBD1 (6 bases). Trimming cost V 5 bases and J 0 bases, with 19 bases left between them. The CDR3 is made up of 17 amino acids. Looked up from germline, CDR1 is SEHNR and CDR2 is FQNEAQ (reference sequence). The CDR3 nucleotides read TGTGCCAGCAGCCTATTTCAGGGGTCAATCTCTAACTATGGCTACACCTTC. Amino acid sequence: CASSLFQGSISNYGYTF. Variable domain in full (rest from reference TRBV7-9 and TRBJ1-2): DTGVSQNPRHKITKRGQNVTFRCDPISEHNRLYWYRQTLGQGPEFLTYFQNEAQLEKSRLLSDRFSAERPKGSFSTLEIQRTEQGDSAMYLCASSLFQGSISNYGYTFGSGTRLTVV.

The rearrangement links TRBV19 to TRBJ1-5, with a tentative D call TRBD1 (5 bases). There are 14 residues in the CDR3. Germline lookup yields CDR1 LNHDA and CDR2 SQIVND (reference sequence). Between the trimmed V and J ends, which lost 5 bases and 1 base, there was a span of 9 bases. CDR3 nucleotide sequence: TGTGCCAGTAGTGTCTCAGGGAGCAATCAGCCCCAGCATTTT. Translated, it gives CASSVSGSNQPQHF.

The chain employs TRBV9 and TRBJ1-2; 8 bases agree with TRBD1. The germline V gene encodes CDR1 SGDLS and CDR2 YYNGEE. J gave up 0 bases and V 0 bases, and 10 bases lay outside the gene matches. This CDR3 contains 18 residues. The CDR3 DNA is TGTGCCAGCAGCGTAGGAGGGATTGTGGACAGGGCTAACTATGGCTACACCTTC. Translating gives CASSVGGIVDRANYGYTF. Full variable domain (rest looked up from reference TRBV9 and TRBJ1-2): DSGVTQTPKHLITATGQRVTLRCSPRSGDLSVYWYQQSLDQGLQFLIQYYNGEERAKGNILERFSAQQFPDLHSELNLSSLELGDSALYFCASSVGGIVDRANYGYTFGSGTRLTVV.

This chain connects TRBV19 to TRBJ1-1; tentative D call: TRBD1 (6 bases). CDR3 length: 18 residues. The V end lost 4 bases, the J end lost 5 bases, and 26 bases lay between the germline ends. Germline CDR1 LNHDA, CDR2 SQIVND (reference sequence). CDR3 bases: TGTGCCAGTAGTACCTACAGGGCCGTAAGGCTTATGGAGACTGAAGCTTTCTTT. It specifies CASSTYRAVRLMETEAFF.

V and J are TRBV25-1 and TRBJ1-2; TRBD1 agrees at 8 bases. The CDR3 is made up of 14 amino acids. CDR1 is MGHDK and CDR2 is SYGVNS in the germline V gene. J was trimmed by 6 bases and V by 5 bases; bases with no gene match: 8. Here the CDR3 DNA reads TGTGCCAGCAGTCCCCCAGGGGGCTTAGATGGCTACACCTTC. This gives the protein CASSPPGGLDGYTF.

The rearrangement joins TRBV28 to TRBJ2-3, with D perhaps TRBD2 (5 bases). From germline, CDR1 is MDHEN and CDR2 SYDVKM. This CDR3 contains 14 residues. Trimming removed 5 bases from V and 7 bases from J, with 16 bases in between. CDR3 amino acids: CASSLRDSEYTQYF. Here the CDR3 DNA reads TGTGCCAGCAGTCTACGAGATAGCGAGTATACGCAGTATTTT. The variable domain in full, with the rest retrieved from reference TRBV28 and TRBJ2-3, is DVKVTQSSRYLVKRTGEKVFLECVQDMDHENMFWYRQDPGLGLRLIYFSYDVKMKEKGDIPEGYSVSREKKERFSLILESASTNQTSMYLCASSLRDSEYTQYFGPGTRLTVL.

The V call is TRBV13, the J call TRBJ2-5; perhaps TRBD1 as D (6 bases). The CDR3 is 14 residues long. Germline V gene sequence: CDR1 PRHDT, CDR2 FYEKMQ (reference sequence). V was shortened by 3 bases and J by 1 base, with 9 bases between the two germline ends. CDR3 coding DNA: TGTGCCAGCAGCTTTAGGGGGAGCCAAGAGACCCAGTACTTC. This encodes CASSFRGSQETQYF.

The chain recombines TRBV19 with TRBJ1-2; the match to TRBD1 covers 8 bases. Per germline, CDR1 LNHDA and CDR2 SQIVND (reference sequence). CDR3 size: 14 residues. The V gene end was trimmed by 10 bases and the J gene end by 3 bases; junction bases not matched to a gene: 10. The DNA for the CDR3 is TGTGCCACCTGGGCCTGGACAGGGCACTATGGCTACACCTTC. The encoded protein is CATWAWTGHYGYTF.

V gene TRBV12-3 or TRBV12-4 combines with J gene TRBJ1-1; D remains unclear. V was cut by 1 base and J by 3 bases, with 6 bases left in between. CDR3 length: 13 residues. The CDR3 nucleotides are TGTGCCAGCAGTTTAGTCGGTGACACTGAAGCTTTCTTT. It specifies CASSLVGDTEAFF.

The chain links TRBV9 to TRBJ1-1; no definite D call. Germline V gives CDR1 SGDLS, CDR2 YYNGEE. The CDR3 length is 14 residues. The V end lost 0 bases, the J end lost 6 bases, and 12 bases lay between the germline ends. CDR3 nucleotides: TGTGCCAGCAGCGTAGGTCCGGGAGGCTCTGAAGCTTTCTTT. Its translation is CASSVGPGGSEAFF. Drawing the rest from reference TRBV9 and TRBJ1-1, the complete variable domain is DSGVTQTPKHLITATGQRVTLRCSPRSGDLSVYWYQQSLDQGLQFLIQYYNGEERAKGNILERFSAQQFPDLHSELNLSSLELGDSALYFCASSVGPGGSEAFFGQGTRLTVV.

This chain links TRBV5-1 with TRBJ1-4, with D unclear. The CDR3 consists of 17 residues. V shed 0 bases and J shed 4 bases, with 16 bases lying between them. The germline V gene has CDR1 SGHRS and CDR2 YFSETQ. The CDR3 region has the DNA TGCGCCAGCAGCTTGGTTGGGCCCCACGCTAATAATGAAAAACTGTTTTTT. Its translation is CASSLVGPHANNEKLFF.

The chain combines TRBV19 with TRBJ1-3; D ambiguous. CDR1 is LNHDA and CDR2 is SQIVND in the germline V gene (reference sequence). Trimming removed 5 bases at V and 1 base at J, with 6 bases between. CDR3 length: 13 amino acids. The CDR3, as DNA: TGTGCCAGTAGTGGGCCGTCTGGAAACACCATATATTTT. It codes for CASSGPSGNTIYF.

The rearrangement joins TRBV7-9 to TRBJ1-2; D perhaps matches TRBD1 (5 bases). Deletions cut 0 bases from V and 4 bases from J, with 24 bases between. The CDR3 sequence is 19 residues long. Germline V CDR1 and CDR2: SEHNR, FQNEAQ (reference sequence). CDR3 region: CASSLARRTWRSSGYGYTF. CDR3 in DNA: TGTGCCAGCAGCTTAGCACGGCGGACATGGCGTTCCTCCGGCTATGGCTACACCTTC. The full variable domain, in which reference TRBV7-9 and TRBJ1-2 provide the parts outside the CDR3, is DTGVSQNPRHKITKRGQNVTFRCDPISEHNRLYWYRQTLGQGPEFLTYFQNEAQLEKSRLLSDRFSAERPKGSFSTLEIQRTEQGDSAMYLCASSLARRTWRSSGYGYTFGSGTRLTVV.

CDR3 protein: CASSFGTGVAGNTIYF. The CDR3 DNA reads as TGCGCCAGCAGCTTCGGGACAGGGGTGGCTGGAAACACCATATATTTT. The rearrangement joins TRBV5-1 to TRBJ1-3; 10 nucleotides agree with TRBD1. The CDR3 runs to 16 residues. Germline-derived CDR1 and CDR2 are SGHRS and YFSETQ. With V trimmed by 2 bases and J by 2 bases, 4 bases remained unmatched.